This TCR beta chain was sequenced for a study of T cells in Graves' hyperthyroidism and ophthalmopathy (dated by TCRdb to about 2019). Study-level background: Peripheral blood was collected at initial diagnosis, before any treatment. TCR V-J signatures able to tell the groups apart were searched for in a discovery cohort of 90 to 100 patients, of whom approximately 40 had Graves' ophthalmopathy and roughly 58 had stable Graves' hyperthyroidism. An independent validation cohort of under 20 hyperthyroidism patients and about 16 patients who later progressed to ophthalmopathy tested prospective prediction of ophthalmopathy. The approximately 98 discovery patients were randomly divided into training and test sets at a 7:3 ratio. Thyroid tissue and blood T-cell repertoires from about six Graves' hyperthyroidism patients were also compared in the study. Once sampling was done, hyperthyroidism patients were given methimazole at a starting dose of 30 mg daily, whereas ophthalmopathy patients were given high-dose intravenous methylprednisolone. The paper describes TCR Vbeta CDR3 sequencing of about 140 peripheral blood samples, made up of 43 ophthalmopathy patients, roughly 75 hyperthyroidism patients and approximately 17 progressor patients. The paper's findings and limits, for the study overall: Ophthalmopathy was separated from stable hyperthyroidism by a 13 V-J signature model, with 87.88% sensitivity and about 81% specificity obtained in cross-validation and 80%/75% obtained in testing. In validation, the model predicted progression to ophthalmopathy with 55% to 71% sensitivity and 72.22% specificity, a median of 6.5 months before onset. Most expanded thyroid clonotypes (frequency above 0.001) were also detected in blood, a finding suggesting that blood repertoires may reflect thyroid immune responses. No statistical method was used to set the sample size in advance, and investigators knew the group allocation.

CDR1 MDHEN and CDR2 SYDVKM are derived from the germline V gene. Germline trimming: 6 bases from V, 5 bases from J; junction bases outside gene matches: 11. Inclusive of the bounding cysteine and phenylalanine, the CDR3 is 16 residues long. The read is trimmed to its CDR3 DNA, 48 bases read in frame from base 1. Hyperthyroidism patients were newly diagnosed, with disease duration under 2 months, and aged 18 to 65 years. Any patient with an uncontrolled infection, another autoimmune disease, pregnancy or lactation was excluded. Diagnoses relied on clinical symptoms, serum thyroxine and TRAb, thyroid ultrasound and orbital computed tomography. For progressor patients, blood was drawn at the first diagnosis of hyperthyroidism, before any ophthalmopathy symptoms had appeared. PBMCs were separated from 10 ml of fresh peripheral blood using Ficoll-Paque density gradient centrifugation. Progressor patients were initially diagnosed with Graves' hyperthyroidism and developed ophthalmopathy during follow-up. Total RNA was extracted using Trizol reagent, and RNA quality was assessed on an Agilent 2100 Bioanalyzer.

The TCR beta CDR3 regions were amplified from the RNA transcripts. A first-round RT-PCR of the TCR CDR3 used the HTBI primer set with the Qiagen OneStep RT-PCR kit. The libraries were constructed in a second round of multiplex PCR and then size-selected and purified. Sequencing of the libraries was done on an Illumina HiSeq2000 using paired-end 100 bp reads. The published analysis was carried out like this. SOAPnuke was used to process the raw data, with reads discarded if the reads contained adapters or uncalled bases, had a mean Phred below 15, or lacked an exact constant-primer or identifier match. High-quality paired reads were merged using COPE v1.2.5, and each unique nucleotide sequence was defined as a clonotype. MiTCR v1.1 was used to align clonotypes to the IMGT TRBV, TRBD and TRBJ reference segments. The analysis was restricted to V-J combinations with a frequency above 0.0001, which together covered over 99% of the repertoires. The TCS score was defined as F50 (clonal expansion) divided by E x V (chaos), with BLOSUM62-based TCRdist calculated between CDR3 peptides within each V-J. Welch's t-statistics and random forest reduced 514 V-J features to 13, which were used in a naive Bayes classifier (R e1071). The public sequencing data were trimmed at Q25 with fastp and processed into clonotypes with MiXCR by TCRdb, which kept only in-frame beta chains. Duplicate CDR3 protein sequences are folded into a single record with the most common DNA and genes. The V and J calls were not made by the authors but by TCRdb's processing. The sample has 150,000 or so distinct CDR3 sequences on record, approximately 9% of them singletons. The ten top clones hold over 20% of the sample.

This clonotype was seen ten or more times. The antigen it binds to is not known. No much larger clone exists at a distance of one base, and base qualities are not known. The sequence came from a woman aged 18-30 years with Graves' hyperthyroidism that later progressed to Graves' ophthalmopathy. Material: blood. This sequence uses TRBV28 and TRBJ2-7; 12 junctional bases match TRBD2. The bases read TGTGCCAGCAGCCTACGCGGGACTAGCGGGTTACACGAGCAGTACTTC. Translated, it gives CASSLRGTSGLHEQYF.